This T cell receptor beta chain was recorded in a study of cytomegalovirus exposure and HLA in healthy donors. There are a few counts of this clone. Its antigen is as yet unknown. Broader study findings: Specificity for CMV antigens was confirmed in vitro for a few of the CMV-associated chains. It was reported in a later analysis that an Asian-associated ancestry cluster showed fewer N-insertions than the approximately 670-donor mean. Investigators reported 150 to 200 TCR beta chains as tied to cytomegalovirus.

Researchers ran the PCR with 60 Vbeta and 13 Jbeta primers. Method: immunoSEQ multiplex PCR; TCRdb's copy keeps in-frame clones and lacks some. There are tens of thousands of clones in the sample; roughly 84% occur only once, and approximately 2.6% lies in the top ten. Sequencing input: PBMCs. This TCR came from a man aged 25 to 45 in good health and CMV-seronegative.

CDR3 sequence (DNA): TGTGCCAGCAGCTTAGAAAGGACAGCCCTTTACAATGAGCAGTTCTTC. Translated: CASSLERTALYNEQFF. The chain uses TRBV7-2 and TRBJ2-1; D may be TRBD1 (6 bases). CDR1 is SGHTA, CDR2 FQGNSA, per germline. This CDR3 spans 16 amino acids. The V gene lost 1 base and the J gene lost 4 bases, with 14 bases spanning the gap. Supplemented by reference TRBV7-2 and TRBJ2-1, the full variable domain reads GAGVSQSPSNKVTEKGKDVELRCDPISGHTALYWYRQSLGQGLEFLIYFQGNSAPDKSGLPSDRFSAERTGGSVSTLTIQRTQQEDSAVYLCASSLERTALYNEQFFGPGTRLTVL.